This T cell receptor beta chain is from a study of molecular identifiers for immune sequencing clone quantification. Study context: Five aliquots were made in replicates from the RNA of approximately 20,000 or 98,000 naive CD8 cells, and four were sequenced.

A note on this clonotype: The antigen remains unidentified. A junction end diverges from the germline sequence, so it may reflect a read error.

MiXCR was run by TCRdb on the PCR reads, yielding one entry per CDR3 protein. The sample shows just under 65,000 distinct CDR3 sequences, over 15% of them seen only once. Study-level findings and limits: It was shown that clones above 20 RNA copies held over 98% of effector molecules, but under 1% in naive cells.

This sequence was found in a human donor in good health. Some libraries in this study had Jurkat cell RNA spiked in. The source material was naive CD8+ T cells from blood, with Jurkat cell RNA spiked in. The sample's subset: FACS-sorted CD8+CD4-CCR7+CD45RA+ naive T cells.

CDR3 sequence reads: CACSHHNLGTGVRNTIYF. Written as DNA, the CDR3 is TGTGCCTGTAGCCATCACAACCTAGGGACAGGTGTTCGAAACACCATATATTTT. The V and J genes are TRBV19 and TRBJ1-3, with 8 bases aligning to TRBD1. This CDR3 spans 18 amino acids. Germline lookup yields CDR1 LNHDA and CDR2 SQIVND (reference sequence).